These 25 T cell receptor beta chains share one sample of origin, sequenced in a study of cytomegalovirus exposure and HLA in healthy donors. Vbeta (60) and Jbeta (13) primers were used in the PCR. Profiled with immunoSEQ multiplex PCR; TCRdb holds only in-frame clones, not every one. The sample has 130,000 or so clones; around 70% are singletons. Source material: PBMCs. The source of these receptors is a woman in her forties in good health and CMV-seropositive.

The chain combines TRBV5-1 with TRBJ2-1; TRBD1 aligns across 7 bases. V was pared by 5 bases and J by 6 bases, with 11 bases of the junction left unmatched. CDR1 and CDR2 (germline): SGHRS, YFSETQ. The length of the CDR3 is 15 residues. The CDR3 sequence is CASSPGQWLGNEQFF. The CDR3 DNA follows: TGCGCCAGCAGTCCGGGACAGTGGTTGGGCAATGAGCAGTTCTTC.

The chain links TRBV6-6 to TRBJ1-5, with a weak D call TRBD1 (5 bases). Germline lookup yields CDR1 MNHNY and CDR2 SVGAGI (reference sequence). V was shortened by 0 bases and J by 0 bases, with 9 bases between the two germline ends. The CDR3 has 16 amino acids. The CDR3 DNA follows: TGTGCCAGCAGTTACTCGCGACAGAATAGCAATCAGCCCCAGCATTTT. The encoded protein is CASSYSRQNSNQPQHF.

Comments on this clone: One end of the junction varies from germline; a read error may be responsible. The chain recombines TRBV6-5 with TRBJ2-7; D is perhaps TRBD1 (5 bases). Germline assignment: CDR1 MNHEY and CDR2 SVGAGI. The CDR3 is 13 residues long. The CDR3 nucleotides are TGTGCCAGCAGTTACTCAAGGACAAGCGACAGAAAATTC. As protein: CASSYSRTSDRKF.

The chain carries TRBV18 and TRBJ1-4, with D perhaps matching TRBD1 (5 bases). CDR1 KGHSH and CDR2 LQKENI come from the germline V gene. This CDR3 contains 15 residues. Trimming pared 3 bases from V and 0 bases from J, leaving 8 bases between. This CDR3 reads CASSPRVATNEKLFF. The CDR3 coding sequence is TGTGCCAGCTCACCCAGGGTTGCAACTAATGAAAAACTGTTTTTT.

The V and J genes are TRBV30 and TRBJ2-2; D may be TRBD2 (5 bases). Between the trimmed V and J ends, which lost 4 bases and 0 bases, there was a span of 12 bases. From germline, CDR1 is GTSNPN and CDR2 SVGIG (reference sequence). The CDR3 length is 15 residues. This CDR3 is CAWTLTGSNTGELFF. The CDR3 nucleotides are TGTGCCTGGACCCTGACGGGATCGAACACCGGGGAGCTGTTTTTT.

This chain connects TRBV7-2 to TRBJ2-3, with TRBD1 matching 10 bases. The CDR3 has 17 residues. Germline loops: CDR1 SGHTA, CDR2 FQGNSA. V gave up 2 bases and J gave up 6 bases; unmatched junction bases: 11. The CDR3 spells CASSLIVGQGFRDTQYF. As DNA, the CDR3 is TGTGCCAGCAGCTTAATTGTGGGACAGGGGTTTCGGGATACGCAGTATTTT.

The gene calls are TRBV21-1 and TRBJ2-1; the table's TRBD1 call for D was not verified on the DNA. TRBV21-1 is given as a pseudogene. The CDR3 loop spans 17 amino acids. CDR3 in amino acids: CASSFQDPDRGYNEQFF. CDR3 nucleotides: TGTGCCAGCAGCTTCCAAGATCCGGACAGGGGATACAATGAGCAGTTCTTC.

The CDR3: CSVEPSGSLNYGYTF. As DNA, the CDR3 is TGCAGCGTTGAGCCCTCTGGCAGTCTCAACTATGGCTACACCTTC. The chain combines TRBV29-1 with TRBJ1-2; D gene ambiguous. This CDR3 has 15 residues. V gave up 3 bases and J gave up 2 bases, with 16 bases separating them. Germline CDR1 and CDR2: SQVTM and ANQGSEA. The full variable domain, its missing parts supplied by reference TRBV29-1 and TRBJ1-2, is SAVISQKPSRDICQRGTSLTIQCQVDSQVTMMFWYRQQPGQSLTLIATANQGSEATYESGFVIDKFPISRPNLTFSTLTVSNMSPEDSSIYLCSVEPSGSLNYGYTFGSGTRLTVV.

This chain uses TRBV30 with TRBJ1-2; TRBD1 matches at 9 bases. CDR1 and CDR2 (germline): GTSNPN, SVGIG (reference sequence). V lost 0 bases to trimming and J lost 4 bases; unmatched junction nucleotides: 9. The CDR3 contains 16 residues. The CDR3 region is CAWSVPHRGRLYGYTF. In DNA, the CDR3 is TGTGCCTGGAGTGTACCCCACAGGGGGCGGCTCTATGGCTACACCTTC.

J is TRBJ2-3 and V is TRBV4-1, with 10 bases that match TRBD1. This CDR3 spans 16 amino acids. V gave up 1 base and J gave up 4 bases; unmatched junction bases: 5. Per the germline V gene, CDR1 is MGHRA and CDR2 is YSYEKL. Written as DNA, the CDR3 is TGCGCCAGCAGCCAAGGCCTGGGACAGGGGTCAGATACGCAGTATTTT. Its protein product is CASSQGLGQGSDTQYF.

This clone appeared a few times. The chain joins TRBV27 to TRBJ2-1; TRBD1 agrees at 10 bases. V was pared by 5 bases and J by 9 bases, with 10 bases of the junction left unmatched. Germline CDR1 is MNHEY and CDR2 is SMNVEV (reference sequence). The CDR3 runs 15 residues. The CDR3 DNA sequence: TGTGCCAGCAGTCCATGGACAGGGGGTAGAGGTGAGCAGTTCTTC. It yields the protein CASSPWTGGRGEQFF.

The rearrangement joins TRBV29-1 to TRBJ1-1, with TRBD1 matching over 9 bases. This CDR3 is built from 14 residues. After removal of 4 bases from V and 3 bases from J, the junction contained 6 bases not matched to a gene. Germline CDR1 reads SQVTM; CDR2 reads ANQGSEA. For the CDR3, the DNA is TGCAGCGTTGTTTCTCGGACAGGGGACACTGAAGCTTTCTTT. This encodes CSVVSRTGDTEAFF.

The genes are TRBV28 and TRBJ1-5; tentatively, D is TRBD1 (6 bases). The CDR3 contains 18 residues. Germline CDR1 is MDHEN and CDR2 is SYDVKM. Trimming removed 3 bases from V and 0 bases from J, with 18 bases in between. CDR3 region: CASSFPHDRSYSNQPQHF. The CDR3 nucleotides read TGTGCCAGCAGTTTCCCCCATGACAGGAGTTATAGCAATCAGCCCCAGCATTTT.

CDR3 DNA sequence: TGTGCCAGCAGCCCGACTAGCGGGGGTTCCTACAATGAGCAGTTCTTC. Translation: CASSPTSGGSYNEQFF. The chain is built from TRBV7-2 and TRBJ2-1, with TRBD2 identical over 12 bases. The CDR3 length is 16 residues. The germline V gene encodes CDR1 SGHTA and CDR2 FQGNSA. V dropped 5 bases and J dropped 1; count of bases not matched to a gene: 3. Using reference TRBV7-2 and TRBJ2-1 for the parts outside the CDR3, the full variable domain is GAGVSQSPSNKVTEKGKDVELRCDPISGHTALYWYRQSLGQGLEFLIYFQGNSAPDKSGLPSDRFSAERTGGSVSTLTIQRTQQEDSAVYLCASSPTSGGSYNEQFFGPGTRLTVL.

The table lists this clone with a few counts. The rearrangement uses TRBV29-1 and TRBJ1-1; D uncertain. V was shortened by 7 bases and J by 1 base, with 16 bases between the two germline ends. The CDR3 covers 14 residues. Germline V gene data show CDR1 as SQVTM and CDR2 as ANQGSEA. CDR3 DNA: TGCAGCGCCACCGGAGGTCTATCGAACACTGAAGCTTTCTTT. Its protein is CSATGGLSNTEAFF.

This clone appeared once. V usage is TRBV11-2 and J usage is TRBJ2-1, with D maybe TRBD2 (5 bases). This CDR3 has 15 residues. Looked up from germline, CDR1 is SGHAT and CDR2 is FQNNGV. The V end was cut by 5 bases, the J end by 2 bases, with 13 bases between. In DNA, the CDR3 is TGTGCCAGCAGCCATGGGCTCGGGGCCTACAATGAGCAGTTCTTC. It encodes CASSHGLGAYNEQFF.

This clone appeared once. This chain joins TRBV19 and TRBJ2-2; TRBD2 aligns across 8 bases. This CDR3 has 18 amino acids. The J segment lost 0 bases and the V segment lost 7 bases, leaving 13 bases of the junction unmatched. CDR1 LNHDA and CDR2 SQIVND come from the germline V gene (reference sequence). CDR3: CASTTGTRLSANTGELFF. The CDR3 bases are TGTGCCAGTACTACCGGGACTAGGCTGTCAGCGAACACCGGGGAGCTGTTTTTT.

The chain uses TRBV28 and TRBJ2-2; 8 positions agree with TRBD1. This CDR3 region has 16 residues. Germline V gene sequence: CDR1 MDHEN, CDR2 SYDVKM. Losses at the gene ends were 1 base for V and 4 bases for J; bases not matched to a gene: 5. The CDR3 sequence is CASSLYRGSGTGELFF. The CDR3 coding sequence is TGTGCCAGCAGTTTATACAGGGGGTCGGGCACCGGGGAGCTGTTTTTT.

The chain is built from TRBV27 and TRBJ2-3; D perhaps matches TRBD2 (6 bases). Per the germline V gene, CDR1 is MNHEY and CDR2 is SMNVEV (reference sequence). CDR3 length: 14 amino acids. Trimming cost V 7 bases and J 4 bases, with 15 bases left between them. This chain's CDR3 is CASNGAGRADTQYF. The CDR3, as DNA: TGTGCCAGCAACGGCGCGGGACGGGCAGATACGCAGTATTTT.

V gene TRBV4-1 combines with J gene TRBJ2-5; 9 bases align to TRBD1. The CDR3 runs to 16 residues. J was trimmed by 0 bases and V by 2 bases; bases with no gene match: 4. From germline, CDR1 is MGHRA and CDR2 YSYEKL. CDR3 loop: CASSQFRTGDQETQYF. The CDR3 DNA reads as TGCGCCAGCAGCCAATTTAGGACAGGGGACCAAGAGACCCAGTACTTC.

The CDR3 DNA sequence: TGTGCCAGCAGCGCCGAGACTAGAGACGCAGATACGCAGTATTTT. Encoded protein: CASSAETRDADTQYF. The rearrangement links TRBV9 to TRBJ2-3; tentatively, D is TRBD2 (6 bases). CDR3 length equals 15 residues. CDR1 SGDLS and CDR2 YYNGEE come from the germline V gene. Trimming took off 3 bases at V and 4 bases at J, with 15 bases between the two ends. Combining the CDR3 with reference TRBV9 and TRBJ2-3 gives the whole variable domain DSGVTQTPKHLITATGQRVTLRCSPRSGDLSVYWYQQSLDQGLQFLIQYYNGEERAKGNILERFSAQQFPDLHSELNLSSLELGDSALYFCASSAETRDADTQYFGPGTRLTVL.

This clone occurred once. This chain links TRBV28 with TRBJ2-7; 13 positions agree with TRBD2. CDR1 and CDR2 from the germline V gene are MDHEN and SYDVKM. The junction had 2 bases not matched to a gene; V was cut back by 6 bases and J by 3 bases. The length of the CDR3 is 14 residues. The CDR3, as DNA: TGTGCCAGCAGGGGGACTAGCGGGGTCTACGAGCAGTACTTC. Its protein is CASRGTSGVYEQYF.

This sequence joins TRBV2 and TRBJ1-5, with TRBD1 as a possible D gene (6 bases). The germline V gene encodes CDR1 SNHLY and CDR2 FYNNEI. The V end lost 7 bases, the J end lost 4 bases, and 14 bases lay between the germline ends. The CDR3 is 14 residues long. CDR3 region: CASKGWTANQPQHF. The CDR3 DNA reads as TGTGCCAGCAAAGGGTGGACAGCAAATCAGCCCCAGCATTTT.

This rearrangement joins TRBV5-1 to TRBJ2-5; 11 bases are a match to TRBD2. The CDR3 consists of 15 residues. CDR1 SGHRS and CDR2 YFSETQ come from the germline V gene. The trim removed 3 bases at V and 4 bases at J, leaving 5 bases unmatched. The CDR3 nucleotides read TGCGCCAGCAGCTCACGACTAGCGGGACTAGAGACCCAGTACTTC. Amino acid sequence: CASSSRLAGLETQYF. The entire variable domain, with the rest obtained from reference TRBV5-1 and TRBJ2-5, is as follows: KAGVTQTPRYLIKTRGQQVTLSCSPISGHRSVSWYQQTPGQGLQFLFEYFSETQRNKGNFPGRFSGRQFSNSRSEMNVSTLELGDSALYLCASSSRLAGLETQYFGPGTRLLVL.

The genes are TRBV19 and TRBJ2-2; D not certain. The CDR3 totals 16 residues. In germline, CDR1 is LNHDA, CDR2 SQIVND (reference sequence). The germline V and J ends were trimmed by 2 bases and 6 bases, with 16 bases remaining between them. Here the CDR3 reads CASSISAADFSGELFF. The CDR3 region has the DNA TGTGCCAGTAGTATAAGTGCCGCGGATTTTTCCGGGGAGCTGTTTTTT.